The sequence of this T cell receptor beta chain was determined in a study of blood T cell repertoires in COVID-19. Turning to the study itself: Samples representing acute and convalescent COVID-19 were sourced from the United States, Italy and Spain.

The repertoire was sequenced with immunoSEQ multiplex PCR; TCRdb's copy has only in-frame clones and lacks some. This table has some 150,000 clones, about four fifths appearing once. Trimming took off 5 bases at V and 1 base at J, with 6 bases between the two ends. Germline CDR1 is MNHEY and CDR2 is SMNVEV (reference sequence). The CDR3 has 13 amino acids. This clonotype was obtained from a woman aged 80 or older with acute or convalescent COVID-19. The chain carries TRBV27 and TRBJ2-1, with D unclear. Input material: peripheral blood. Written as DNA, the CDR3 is TGTGCCAGCAGTGCGGATTCCTACAATGAGCAGTTCTTC. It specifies CASSADSYNEQFF.